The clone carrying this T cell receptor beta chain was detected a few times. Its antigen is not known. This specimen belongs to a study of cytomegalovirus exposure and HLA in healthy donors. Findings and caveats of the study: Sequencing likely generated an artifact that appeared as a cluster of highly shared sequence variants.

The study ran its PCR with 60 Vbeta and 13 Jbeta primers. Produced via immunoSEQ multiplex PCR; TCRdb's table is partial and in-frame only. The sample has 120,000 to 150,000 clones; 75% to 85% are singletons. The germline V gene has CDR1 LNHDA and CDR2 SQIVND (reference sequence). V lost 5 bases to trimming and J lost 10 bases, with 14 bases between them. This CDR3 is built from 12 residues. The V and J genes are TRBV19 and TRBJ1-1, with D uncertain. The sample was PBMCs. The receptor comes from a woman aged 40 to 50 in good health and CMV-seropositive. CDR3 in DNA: TGTGCCAGTAGTGAGATAGCCCGGGGAGCTTTCTTT. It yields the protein CASSEIARGAFF.